The 22 T cell receptor beta chains in this list originate from one sample, sequenced in a study of blood T cell repertoires in COVID-19. The repertoire was sequenced with immunoSEQ multiplex PCR; TCRdb's copy has only in-frame clones and lacks some. The data hold about 80,000 clones, with approximately 88% observed a single time. The material sequenced was peripheral blood. The receptors stem from an elderly woman with acute or convalescent COVID-19.

V usage is TRBV7-9 and J usage is TRBJ2-7; tentatively, D is TRBD2 (7 bases). V was clipped by 3 bases and J by 6 bases, with 9 bases between them. Germline loops: CDR1 SEHNR, CDR2 FQNEAQ (reference sequence). This CDR3 spans 12 amino acids. The CDR3 nucleotides read TGTGCCAGCAGCTTCGGGGGGCGCGAGCAGTACTTC. Its translation is CASSFGGREQYF.

This clone came up once. V usage is TRBV13 and J usage is TRBJ1-4; D unclear. Per germline, CDR1 PRHDT and CDR2 FYEKMQ (reference sequence). V was clipped by 4 bases and J by 0 bases, with 15 bases between them. This CDR3 has 17 residues. The CDR3 DNA is TGTGCCAGCAGCTCCCGGGGAGGTTCGACAACTAATGAAAAACTGTTTTTT. This codes for CASSSRGGSTTNEKLFF. The variable domain in full, with the rest retrieved from reference TRBV13 and TRBJ1-4, is AAGVIQSPRHLIKEKRETATLKCYPIPRHDTVYWYQQGPGQDPQFLISFYEKMQSDKGSIPDRFSAQQFSDYHSELNMSSLELGDSALYFCASSSRGGSTTNEKLFFGSGTQLSVL.

The rearrangement joins TRBV9 to TRBJ2-5, with TRBD2 matching 7 bases. Trimming took 1 base from V and 1 from J; bases not matched to a gene: 4. Germline V gives CDR1 SGDLS, CDR2 YYNGEE. CDR3 length: 15 residues. CDR3 DNA sequence: TGTGCCAGCAGCGTACTTGGGGGGGGCCAAGAGACCCAGTACTTC. The encoded protein is CASSVLGGGQETQYF.

This clone has only one observation. The rearrangement joins TRBV30 to TRBJ2-3; 7 bases are a match to TRBD2. CDR1 is GTSNPN, CDR2 SVGIG, per germline (reference sequence). J lost 5 bases, V lost 1 base, and 6 bases had no gene match. This CDR3 has 14 amino acids. In DNA form, the CDR3 reads TGTGCCTGGAGTGGTGGCGGGAGTGGAGATACGCAGTATTTT. Translating it yields CAWSGGGSGDTQYF. Together with reference TRBV30 and TRBJ2-3, the CDR3 gives the full variable domain: SQTIHQWPATLVQPVGSPLSLECTVEGTSNPNLYWYRQAAGRGLQLLFYSVGIGQISSEVPQNLSASRPQDRQFILSSKKLLLSDSGFYLCAWSGGGSGDTQYFGPGTRLTVL.

The chain couples TRBV11-2 to TRBJ2-2, with no clear D. Trimming cost V 4 bases and J 0 bases, with 6 bases left between them. The CDR3 runs 14 residues. Germline V gene sequence: CDR1 SGHAT, CDR2 FQNNGV. The CDR3 DNA is TGTGCCAGCAGCTCACGGTCGAACACCGGGGAGCTGTTTTTT. Protein sequence: CASSSRSNTGELFF.

Turning to this clone: A junction end diverges from the germline sequence, so it may reflect a read error. The rearrangement joins TRBV18 to TRBJ2-1, with D maybe TRBD2 (5 bases). The CDR3 length is 15 residues. Germline CDR1 is KGHSH and CDR2 is LQKENI. This CDR3 is CASSPGASSHNEQFF. CDR3 in DNA: TGTGCCAGCTCACCCGGAGCTAGCTCCCACAATGAGCAGTTCTTC.

The chain links TRBV2 to TRBJ2-1; D ambiguous. The CDR3 consists of 15 residues. CDR1 and CDR2 from the germline V gene are SNHLY and FYNNEI. The V gene lost 2 bases and the J gene lost 0 bases, with 8 bases spanning the gap. CDR3 region: CASSESQISYNEQFF. As DNA, the CDR3 is TGTGCCAGCAGTGAATCGCAGATCTCCTACAATGAGCAGTTCTTC.

This sequence joins TRBV7-2 and TRBJ2-3, with D possibly TRBD2 on 6 matching bases. The V end was cut by 4 bases, the J end by 0 bases, with 14 bases between. The CDR3 consists of 16 residues. The germline gives CDR1 SGHTA, CDR2 FQGNSA. CDR3 DNA sequence: TGTGCCAGCAGCTCCCCCCCCGGGGGTAGCACAGATACGCAGTATTTT. Protein product: CASSSPPGGSTDTQYF.

This rearrangement joins TRBV2 to TRBJ2-5, with 9 bases matching TRBD2. This CDR3 spans 14 amino acids. Germline lookup yields CDR1 SNHLY and CDR2 FYNNEI. The J segment lost 5 bases and the V segment lost 0 bases, leaving 1 base of the junction unmatched. CDR3 nucleotide sequence: TGTGCCAGCAGTGAAGCTAGCGGGGGTGAGACCCAGTACTTC. This gives the protein CASSEASGGETQYF.

This clone was counted a single time. The genes are TRBV12-3 or TRBV12-4 and TRBJ2-2; D uncertain. The CDR3 sequence is 13 residues long. Trimming pared 5 bases from V and 8 bases from J, leaving 12 bases between. The CDR3 nucleotides read TGTGCCAGCAGTATCCGCTCAGAAGGGGAGCTGTTTTTT. Its translation is CASSIRSEGELFF.

The gene calls are TRBV5-6 and TRBJ1-5; unclear D gene. Trimming pared 1 base from V and 4 bases from J, leaving 9 bases between. The CDR3 sequence is 14 residues long. Germline CDR1 is SGHDT and CDR2 is YYEEEE. This CDR3 reads CASSLWGANQPQHF. In DNA, the CDR3 is TGTGCCAGCAGCTTGTGGGGAGCTAATCAGCCCCAGCATTTT.

This clone has just one count. The rearrangement links TRBV6-2 or TRBV6-3 to TRBJ2-7; 7 bases line up with TRBD1. CDR1 and CDR2 (germline): MNHEY, SVGEGT. The CDR3 loop spans 14 amino acids. V trimming: 5 bases; J trimming: 1 base; junction bases outside the gene matches: 5. The CDR3: CASSHPGQSYEQYF. CDR3 DNA: TGTGCCAGCAGTCATCCGGGACAGTCCTACGAGCAGTACTTC.

The V and J genes are TRBV6-2 or TRBV6-3 and TRBJ2-2; 7 bases are shared with TRBD2. The CDR3 loop spans 16 amino acids. The ends lost 3 bases at V and 1 base at J; junction bases unmatched: 5. Germline-derived CDR1 and CDR2 are MNHEY and SVGEGT. CDR3 nucleotide sequence: TGTGCCAGCAGTTATGGGCTAGCGGAGAACACCGGGGAGCTGTTTTTT. Translation gives CASSYGLAENTGELFF.

This chain's CDR3 is CASSLSADNEKLFF. The CDR3 bases are TGTGCCAGCAGCTTATCGGCGGATAATGAAAAACTGTTTTTT. The V and J genes are TRBV7-9 and TRBJ1-4, with D unresolved. The CDR3 contains 14 residues. Deletions cut 2 bases from V and 4 bases from J, with 8 bases between. Germline CDR1 SEHNR, CDR2 FQNEAQ (reference sequence).

The chain carries TRBV5-4 and TRBJ2-1; 7 bases are shared with TRBD2. Germline V gene data show CDR1 as SGHNT and CDR2 as YYREEE (reference sequence). After removal of 0 bases from V and 4 bases from J, the junction contained 4 bases not matched to a gene. This CDR3 region has 15 residues. CDR3 nucleotide sequence: TGTGCCAGCAGCTTGGTGGGAGGGCGTTACAATGAGCAGTTCTTC. Translation gives CASSLVGGRYNEQFF.

The chain is built from TRBV7-2 and TRBJ2-3; 9 bases map to TRBD2. V shed 2 bases, J shed 2 bases, and the junction held 5 bases outside the gene matches. Germline-derived CDR1 and CDR2 are SGHTA and FQGNSA. The CDR3 has 16 amino acids. The CDR3 nucleotides are TGTGCCAGCAGCTTAAATAGCGGGGGCCTCACAGATACGCAGTATTTT. Translating gives CASSLNSGGLTDTQYF. Full variable domain (remainder filled in from reference TRBV7-2 and TRBJ2-3): GAGVSQSPSNKVTEKGKDVELRCDPISGHTALYWYRQSLGQGLEFLIYFQGNSAPDKSGLPSDRFSAERTGGSVSTLTIQRTQQEDSAVYLCASSLNSGGLTDTQYFGPGTRLTVL.

The chain recombines TRBV2 with TRBJ2-7; 7 nucleotides line up with TRBD2. With V trimmed by 4 bases and J by 0 bases, 12 bases remained unmatched. The CDR3 loop spans 17 amino acids. Germline CDR1 and CDR2: SNHLY and FYNNEI. DNA for the CDR3: TGTGCCAGCAGTGGACCGTCGACTAGCTTCAGCTCCTACGAGCAGTACTTC. Translating it yields CASSGPSTSFSSYEQYF. Filled out from reference TRBV2 and TRBJ2-7, the complete variable domain reads EPEVTQTPSHQVTQMGQEVILRCVPISNHLYFYWYRQILGQKVEFLVSFYNNEISEKSEIFDDQFSVERPDGSNFTLKIRSTKLEDSAMYFCASSGPSTSFSSYEQYFGPGTRLTVT.

This chain connects TRBV25-1 to TRBJ2-7; 7 nucleotides agree with TRBD2. The CDR3 totals 15 residues. Germline-derived CDR1 and CDR2 are MGHDK and SYGVNS. J gave up 0 bases and V 4 bases, and 6 bases lay outside the gene matches. The DNA of the CDR3 is TGTGCCAGCAGTGTCCGGGGGGAGAGCTCCTACGAGCAGTACTTC. Amino acids: CASSVRGESSYEQYF.

This sequence joins TRBV30 and TRBJ2-7; 7 positions match TRBD1. The J segment lost 0 bases and the V segment lost 2 bases, leaving 4 bases of the junction unmatched. This CDR3 is built from 14 residues. In germline, CDR1 is GTSNPN, CDR2 SVGIG (reference sequence). DNA of the CDR3: TGTGCCTGGAGTAAGGGGGCGCGCTCCTACGAGCAGTACTTC. Translating it yields CAWSKGARSYEQYF.

The chain carries TRBV15 and TRBJ1-5, with D perhaps matching TRBD1 (5 bases). V lost 3 bases, J lost 4 bases, and 10 bases lay in between. Germline loops: CDR1 LNHNV, CDR2 YYDKDF (reference sequence). This CDR3 has 14 amino acids. The CDR3 DNA follows: TGTGCCACCAGCAGTCAGGGTCAGAATCAGCCCCAGCATTTT. This translates into CATSSQGQNQPQHF.

This clone has just one count. This chain's CDR3 is CASSEDRAREKLFF. Written as DNA, the CDR3 is TGTGCCAGCAGTGAGGACAGGGCGCGTGAAAAACTGTTTTTT. The rearrangement links TRBV2 to TRBJ1-4, with TRBD1 identical over 8 bases. With 3 bases clipped from V and 7 bases from J, the junction kept 4 bases outside the gene matches. This CDR3 contains 14 residues. From germline, CDR1 is SNHLY and CDR2 FYNNEI.

The chain has TRBV9 and TRBJ2-5, with 8 bases fitting TRBD1. The V segment lost 2 bases and the J segment 5 bases; nucleotides outside the gene matches: 8. CDR1 is SGDLS, CDR2 YYNGEE, per germline. The CDR3 totals 15 residues. The DNA for the CDR3 is TGTGCCAGCAGCGTGGGACAGGCCGCAGGGGAGACCCAGTACTTC. It codes for CASSVGQAAGETQYF.